This TCR beta chain was recovered during a study of response to subunit inactivated influenza vaccine. One entry per CDR3 protein, called by TCRdb with MiXCR from the RT-PCR reads. The table lists roughly 620,000 distinct CDR3 sequences, about 10% of them singletons, with 9.5% to 11% in the top ten. Germline trimming cut 4 bases from V and 5 bases from J; bases unmatched to any gene: 5. There are 14 residues in the CDR3. CDR1 and CDR2 from the germline V gene are MNHEY and SMNVEV (reference sequence). These data were also filed under a second study, of T cells expressing NK-cell markers. Turning to that study: Researchers built TCR beta cDNA using 5'RACE template switching with UMIs. Sorted CD3+CD56+NKG2C+, CD3+CD56+NKG2C- and CD3+CD56-NKG2C+ T cells provided the TCR beta repertoires. In a group of five to seven donors, dominant NKG2C+ clonotypes represented about 1.0-8% of CD8+ T cells. Expanded clones of NKG2C+ T cells had an unclear HCMV specificity.

The TCR was taken from a man in his fifties who received an inactivated influenza vaccine. The specimen comprised PBMCs from blood, sampled on the day of vaccination. This chain connects TRBV27 to TRBJ2-5, with 9 positions matching TRBD2. The CDR3 spells CASSWREGGETQYF. CDR3 in DNA: TGTGCCAGCAGTTGGCGGGAGGGCGGGGAGACCCAGTACTTC.